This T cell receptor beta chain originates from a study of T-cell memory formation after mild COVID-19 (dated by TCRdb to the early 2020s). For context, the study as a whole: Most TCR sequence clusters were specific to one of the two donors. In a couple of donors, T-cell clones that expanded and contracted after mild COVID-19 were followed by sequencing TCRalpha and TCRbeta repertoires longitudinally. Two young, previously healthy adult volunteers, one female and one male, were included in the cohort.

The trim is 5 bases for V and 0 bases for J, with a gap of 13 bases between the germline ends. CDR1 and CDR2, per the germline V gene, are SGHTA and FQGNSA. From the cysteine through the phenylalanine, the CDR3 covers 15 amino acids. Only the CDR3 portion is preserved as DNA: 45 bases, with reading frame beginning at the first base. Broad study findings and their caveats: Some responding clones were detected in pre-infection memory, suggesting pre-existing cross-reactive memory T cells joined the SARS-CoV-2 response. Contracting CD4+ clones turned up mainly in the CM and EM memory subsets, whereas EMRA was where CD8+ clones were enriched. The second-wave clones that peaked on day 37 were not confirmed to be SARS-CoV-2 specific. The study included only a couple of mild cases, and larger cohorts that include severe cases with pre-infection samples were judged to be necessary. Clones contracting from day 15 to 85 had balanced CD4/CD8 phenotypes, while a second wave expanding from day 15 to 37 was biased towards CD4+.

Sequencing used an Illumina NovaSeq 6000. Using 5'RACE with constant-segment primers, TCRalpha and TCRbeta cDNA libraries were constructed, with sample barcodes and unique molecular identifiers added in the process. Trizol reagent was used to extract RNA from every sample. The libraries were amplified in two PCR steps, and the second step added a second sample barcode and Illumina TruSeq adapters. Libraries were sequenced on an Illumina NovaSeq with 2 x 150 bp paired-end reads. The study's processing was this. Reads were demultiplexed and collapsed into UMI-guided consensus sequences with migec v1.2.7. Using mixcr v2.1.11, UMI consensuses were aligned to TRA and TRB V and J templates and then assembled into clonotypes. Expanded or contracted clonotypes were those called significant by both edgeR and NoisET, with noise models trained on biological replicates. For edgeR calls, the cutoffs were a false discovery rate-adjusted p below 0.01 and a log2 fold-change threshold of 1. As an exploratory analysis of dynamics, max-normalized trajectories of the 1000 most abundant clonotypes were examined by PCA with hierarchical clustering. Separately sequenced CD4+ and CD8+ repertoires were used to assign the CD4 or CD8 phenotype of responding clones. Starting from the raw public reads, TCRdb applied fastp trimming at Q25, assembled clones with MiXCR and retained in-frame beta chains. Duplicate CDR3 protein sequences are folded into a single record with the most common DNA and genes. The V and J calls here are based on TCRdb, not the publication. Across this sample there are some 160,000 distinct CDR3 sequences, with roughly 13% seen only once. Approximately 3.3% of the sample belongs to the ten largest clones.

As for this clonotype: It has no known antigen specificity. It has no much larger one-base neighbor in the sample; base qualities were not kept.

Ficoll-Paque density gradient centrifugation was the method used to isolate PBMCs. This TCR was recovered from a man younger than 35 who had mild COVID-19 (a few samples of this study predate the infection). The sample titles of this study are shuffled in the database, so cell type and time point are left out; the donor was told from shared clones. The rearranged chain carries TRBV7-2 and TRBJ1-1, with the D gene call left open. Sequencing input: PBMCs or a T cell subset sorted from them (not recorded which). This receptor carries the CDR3 CASSGRFGMNTEAFF. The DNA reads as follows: TGTGCCAGCAGCGGCAGGTTTGGCATGAACACTGAAGCTTTCTTT. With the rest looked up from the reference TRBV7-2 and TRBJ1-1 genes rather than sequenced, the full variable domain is GAGVSQSPSNKVTEKGKDVELRCDPISGHTALYWYRQSLGQGLEFLIYFQGNSAPDKSGLPSDRFSAERTGGSVSTLTIQRTQQEDSAVYLCASSGRFGMNTEAFFGQGTRLTVV.